Presented here are 11 T cell receptor beta chains from one specimen sequenced in a study of blood T cells in healthy people across ages. A J-beta primer mix and a sample-barcoded 5' primer were used in a second PCR of about 7 to 12 cycles. Each CDR3 protein is one row after TCRdb ran MiXCR on the 5' RACE reads. The sample records some 760,000 distinct CDR3 sequences, approximately 25% being singletons. These sequences were also reported in another study, on T cells of mothers and their children.

The sample comprised blood. The source of these receptors is a boy aged 10-17 years in good health.

The J gene is TRBJ2-5, the V gene TRBV13; D is unclear. TRBJ2-7 matches the DNA end more closely, so the J call is doubtful. This CDR3 has 14 residues. CDR1 and CDR2 from the germline V gene are PRHDT and FYEKMQ (reference sequence). CDR3 in amino acids: CASSTRIASYEQYF. The CDR3 nucleotides are TGTGCCAGCAGCACCCGGATCGCTTCCTACGAGCAGTACTTC.

In its sample, this clonotype was seen many times. The gene calls are TRBV11-2 and TRBJ2-5; tentatively, D is TRBD1 or TRBD2 (5 bases each). The CDR3 runs 13 residues. Germline V CDR1 and CDR2: SGHAT, FQNNGV. V was cut by 6 bases and J by 1 base, with 9 bases left in between. The CDR3, as DNA: TGTGCCAGCAGTTTCGGGGCCCAAGAGACCCAGTACTTC. The encoded protein is CASSFGAQETQYF.

This clonotype was counted between two and nine times. This chain connects TRBV3-1 to TRBJ2-5; the D call may be TRBD1 or TRBD2 (5 bases each). The CDR3 has 15 amino acids. Deletions cut 0 bases from V and 7 bases from J, with 15 bases between. From germline, CDR1 is LGHDT and CDR2 YNNKEL (reference sequence). For the CDR3, the DNA is TGTGCCAGCAGCCAAGATACGGGGACGTGGGGGACCCAGTACTTC. Its protein product is CASSQDTGTWGTQYF.

This chain uses TRBV5-6 with TRBJ2-5; 11 nucleotides agree with TRBD2. V lost 2 bases, J lost 3 bases, and 9 bases stayed unmatched. There are 17 residues in the CDR3. Looked up from germline, CDR1 is SGHDT and CDR2 is YYEEEE. CDR3 residues: CASSFFLTSGGEETQYF. CDR3 nucleotide sequence: TGTGCCAGCAGCTTCTTTCTCACTAGCGGGGGTGAAGAGACCCAGTACTTC. Filled out from reference TRBV5-6 and TRBJ2-5, the complete variable domain reads DAGVTQSPTHLIKTRGQQVTLRCSPKSGHDTVSWYQQALGQGPQFIFQYYEEEERQRGNFPDRFSGHQFPNYSSELNVNALLLGDSALYLCASSFFLTSGGEETQYFGPGTRLLVL.

Regarding this clonotype: No conserved phenylalanine or tryptophan is present at the end of the CDR3, so a read error is the likely explanation. The rearrangement joins TRBV28 to TRBJ2-7; 10 nucleotides align to TRBD1. Germline CDR1 and CDR2: MDHEN and SYDVKM. This CDR3 comprises 15 residues. The V and J ends lost 6 bases and 6 bases, in that order; junction bases with no gene match: 11. The CDR3 nucleotides read TGTGCCAGCAGGTTAATCCGGGACAGGGGTGGCGAGCAGTACCTC. As protein: CASRLIRDRGGEQYL.

This clonotype was seen a handful of times. The chain uses TRBV7-3 and TRBJ2-1, with D possibly being TRBD1 or TRBD2 (5 bases each). The CDR3 is 16 residues long. CDR1 is SGHTA, CDR2 FQGTGA, per germline. The germline V and J ends were trimmed by 0 bases and 2 bases, with 11 bases remaining between them. The CDR3 sequence: CASSLTEAGPYNEQFF. The CDR3 DNA follows: TGTGCCAGCAGCTTAACGGAGGCAGGGCCCTACAATGAGCAGTTCTTC.

The CDR3 spells CATSTRDYLQETQYF. The DNA for the CDR3 is TGTGCCACCAGCACAAGGGACTATCTCCAAGAGACCCAGTACTTC. The chain uses TRBV15 and TRBJ2-5; TRBD2 aligns across 7 bases. V was clipped by 4 bases and J by 1 base; unmatched bases: 6. The CDR3 has 15 residues. Germline V gene data show CDR1 as LNHNV and CDR2 as YYDKDF (reference sequence).

This clonotype was seen a few times. The chain links TRBV12-3 or TRBV12-4 to TRBJ2-1; D uncertain. CDR3 size: 15 residues. V was cut by 6 bases and J by 5 bases, with 17 bases left in between. Here the CDR3 reads CASSRSDIGDNEQFF. The CDR3 DNA sequence: TGTGCCAGCAGCCGATCGGATATAGGAGACAATGAGCAGTTCTTC.

The chain couples TRBV13 to TRBJ2-7; perhaps TRBD1 as D (6 bases). The length of the CDR3 is 13 residues. Trimming took off 5 bases at V and 5 bases at J, with 13 bases between the two ends. From germline, CDR1 is PRHDT and CDR2 FYEKMQ (reference sequence). The CDR3 bases are TGTGCCAGCAGCCCCCGACAGGACGACGAGCAGTACTTC. This gives the protein CASSPRQDDEQYF.

This clonotype was seen more than once but under ten times. CDR3 sequence: CATSSGLDYNEQFF. CDR3 coding DNA: TGTGCCACCTCTAGCGGGTTAGACTACAATGAGCAGTTCTTC. The chain carries TRBV6-5 and TRBJ2-1; 8 positions match TRBD2. The V and J ends lost 10 bases and 3 bases, in that order; junction bases with no gene match: 8. CDR1 is MNHEY and CDR2 is SVGAGI in the germline V gene. This CDR3 is 14 amino acids long.

This clonotype was seen only a few times. The chain is built from TRBV7-9 and TRBJ1-2; TRBD1 aligns across 8 bases. Unmatched junction bases numbered 5, after V lost 5 bases and J lost 0 bases. The CDR3 spans 15 residues. Germline V lookup: CDR1 SEHNR, CDR2 FQNEAQ (reference sequence). In DNA form, the CDR3 reads TGTGCCAGCAGCACCGACAGGGGAGCTAACTATGGCTACACCTTC. Encoded protein: CASSTDRGANYGYTF.